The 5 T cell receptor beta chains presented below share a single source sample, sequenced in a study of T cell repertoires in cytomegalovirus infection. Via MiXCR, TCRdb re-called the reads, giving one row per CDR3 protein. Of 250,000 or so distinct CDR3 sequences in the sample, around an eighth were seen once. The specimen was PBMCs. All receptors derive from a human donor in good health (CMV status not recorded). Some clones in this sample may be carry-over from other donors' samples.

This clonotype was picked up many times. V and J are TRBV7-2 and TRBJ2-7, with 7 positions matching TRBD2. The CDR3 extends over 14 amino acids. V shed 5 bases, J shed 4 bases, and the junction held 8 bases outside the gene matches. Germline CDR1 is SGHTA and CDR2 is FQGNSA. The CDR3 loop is CASSPSRGEYEQYF. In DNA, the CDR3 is TGTGCCAGCAGCCCCTCCCGGGGGGAATACGAGCAGTACTTC. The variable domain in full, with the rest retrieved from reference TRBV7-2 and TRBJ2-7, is GAGVSQSPSNKVTEKGKDVELRCDPISGHTALYWYRQSLGQGLEFLIYFQGNSAPDKSGLPSDRFSAERTGGSVSTLTIQRTQQEDSAVYLCASSPSRGEYEQYFGPGTRLTVT.

CDR3 sequence: CASSGTGTGVRAEAFF. In DNA, the CDR3 is TGTGCCAGCAGTGGGACCGGGACAGGGGTACGCGCTGAAGCTTTCTTT. The V call is TRBV6-1, the J call TRBJ1-1; 10 bases fit TRBD1. This CDR3 is 16 amino acids long. CDR1 is MNHNS, CDR2 SASEGT, per germline. V shed 4 bases and J 6 bases; nucleotides not matched to a gene: 11.

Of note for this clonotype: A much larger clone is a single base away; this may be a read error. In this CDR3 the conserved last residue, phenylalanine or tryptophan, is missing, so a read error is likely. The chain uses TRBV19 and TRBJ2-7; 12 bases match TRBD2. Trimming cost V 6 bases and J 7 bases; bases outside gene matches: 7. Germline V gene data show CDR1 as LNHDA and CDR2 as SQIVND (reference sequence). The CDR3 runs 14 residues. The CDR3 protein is CASSVTSGSEEQYY. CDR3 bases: TGTGCCAGTAGCGTGACTAGCGGGAGTGAGGAGCAGTACTAC.

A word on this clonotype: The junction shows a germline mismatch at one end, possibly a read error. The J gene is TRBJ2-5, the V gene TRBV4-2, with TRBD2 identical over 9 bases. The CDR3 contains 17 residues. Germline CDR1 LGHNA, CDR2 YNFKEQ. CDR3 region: CVSSQDARREGHETQYF. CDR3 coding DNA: TGTGTCAGCAGCCAAGATGCAAGGCGGGAGGGCCACGAGACCCAGTACTTC.

The CDR3: CAISEMGRELFF. The CDR3 region has the DNA TGTGCCATCAGTGAGATGGGCAGGGAGCTGTTTTTT. The chain carries TRBV10-3 and TRBJ2-2; D is unresolved. In germline, CDR1 is ENHRY, CDR2 SYGVKD. The CDR3 contains 12 residues. Trimming stripped 2 bases from V and 9 bases from J, with 7 bases between.